Listed here is a single T cell receptor (beta chain). Antigen unknown. The length of the CDR3 is 15 residues. J was trimmed by 3 bases and V by 4 bases; bases with no gene match: 4. CDR1 is LGHDT, CDR2 YNNKEL, per germline (reference sequence). These data belong to a study of CD8 T cells in ankylosing spondylitis. Study-wide results and caveats: One TCR beta motif, made up of about 8 highly homologous variants, appeared characteristic of ankylosing spondylitis blood. Some motif variants were previously reported in reactive arthritis synovial fluid and blood. Those disease-linked clones were CD8+; they were also relatively rare in peripheral blood. Matched synovial fluid from ankylosing spondylitis patients was reported to be enriched for disease-linked clones.

With molecular barcodes, quantitative 5'-RACE was used to make the TCR beta libraries. A single record per CDR3 protein comes from TCRdb applying MiXCR to the 5' RACE reads. The table lists about 840,000 distinct CDR3 sequences, 12% of them singletons. The TCR sequence derives from a male donor with ankylosing spondylitis. The chain carries TRBV3-1 and TRBJ1-2; 11 bases are a match to TRBD1. The sample comprised blood, either unsorted or a sorted T cell fraction (not recorded which). The CDR3 reads CASSRTGGRYYGYTF. CDR3 nucleotide sequence: TGTGCCAGCAGCCGGACAGGGGGCCGTTACTATGGCTACACCTTC.